The next 13 T cell receptor beta chains were all read from a single sample in a study of read filtering for tumor transcriptome and immune sequencing. The library was built from about 370 ng RNA with molecular barcoded adaptors for alpha/delta and beta/gamma chains. Via MiXCR, TCRdb re-called the reads, giving one row per CDR3 protein. The sample carries 130,000 or so distinct CDR3 sequences, roughly 13% recorded once. Source material: a population of CD138-negative cells sorted from bone marrow. All receptors derive from a donor older than 35 with multiple myeloma.

The sample holds many counts of this clonotype. The genes are TRBV29-1 and TRBJ2-5, with a weak D call TRBD2 (5 bases). The CDR3 consists of 11 residues. Germline V gene sequence: CDR1 SQVTM, CDR2 ANQGSEA. The V end lost 7 bases, the J end lost 4 bases, and 10 bases lay between the germline ends. The CDR3 DNA sequence: TGCAGCGGGGGAGAAGGAGAGACCCAGTACTTC. Its protein is CSGGEGETQYF.

Notes on this clonotype: A read error likely explains this, since a far larger clone differs by one base. The rearrangement links TRBV12-3 or TRBV12-4 to TRBJ2-1; no clear D gene. CDR3 length: 11 amino acids. Here the CDR3 reads CASSLRMEPFF. CDR3 DNA: TGTGCCAGCAGTCTCCGTATGGAGCCGTTCTTC.

There are many counts of this clonotype. This chain connects TRBV19 to TRBJ1-2, with D hard to call. The V end was cut by 10 bases, the J end by 5 bases, with 11 bases between. This CDR3 region has 11 residues. Per germline, CDR1 LNHDA and CDR2 SQIVND (reference sequence). For the CDR3, the DNA is TGTGCCACTTATGTCGGGTATGGCTACACCTTC. Translated: CATYVGYGYTF. The full variable domain, rest sourced from reference TRBV19 and TRBJ1-2, is DGGITQSPKYLFRKEGQNVTLSCEQNLNHDAMYWYRQDPGQGLRLIYYSQIVNDFQKGDIAEGYSVSREKKESFPLTVTSAQKNPTAFYLCATYVGYGYTFGSGTRLTVV.

This clonotype was seen many times. This chain connects TRBV20-1 to TRBJ2-1; D may be TRBD2 (5 bases). The CDR3 runs 12 residues. Germline V lookup: CDR1 DFQATT, CDR2 SNEGSKA (reference sequence). V was clipped by 6 bases and J by 6 bases, with 12 bases between them. CDR3 sequence: CSADGLVNEQFF. The CDR3, as DNA: TGCAGTGCCGACGGACTTGTCAATGAGCAGTTCTTC.

This clonotype came up many times. The chain is built from TRBV3-1 and TRBJ2-1, with 9 bases aligning to TRBD2. Unmatched junction bases numbered 9, after V lost 3 bases and J lost 3 bases. This CDR3 region has 17 residues. The V gene's germline CDR1 is LGHDT and CDR2 YNNKEL (reference sequence). The CDR3 loop is CASSHLFAGGSYNEQFF. The CDR3 DNA is TGTGCCAGCAGCCATCTCTTTGCGGGAGGGAGCTACAATGAGCAGTTCTTC.

In this sample, this clonotype turned up many times. The chain combines TRBV29-1 with TRBJ1-4; no firm D call. Trimming left V 4 bases short and J 6 bases short, with 9 bases between. There are 12 residues in the CDR3. Germline loops: CDR1 SQVTM, CDR2 ANQGSEA. CDR3 DNA sequence: TGCAGCGTTGCGGGGATGGATGAAAAACTGTTTTTT. Translation gives CSVAGMDEKLFF.

As to this clonotype: Possible read error: a much larger clone is one base away. This sequence joins TRBV7-3 and TRBJ1-1, with 8 bases identical to TRBD1. The CDR3 covers 12 residues. V trimming: 5 bases; J trimming: 11 bases; junction bases outside the gene matches: 7. Looked up from germline, CDR1 is SGHTA and CDR2 is FQGTGA. The CDR3 region has the DNA TGTGCCAGCAGCGAAACAGGGGGATCGGCTTTCTTT. It translates to CASSETGGSAFF.

Points on this clonotype: A much larger clone differs from this one at a single base, so this may be a read error. The rearrangement links TRBV5-5 to TRBJ1-4; unclear D gene. CDR3 length: 13 amino acids. The V gene lost 0 bases and the J gene lost 14 bases, with 14 bases spanning the gap. Germline assignment: CDR1 SGHKS and CDR2 YYEKEE (reference sequence). This CDR3 reads CASSLGENRVLFF. CDR3 nucleotides: TGTGCCAGCAGCTTGGGAGAGAACCGAGTCCTGTTTTTT.

The table lists this clonotype with many counts. The chain links TRBV9 to TRBJ2-2; D perhaps matches TRBD2 (6 bases). Germline CDR1 reads SGDLS; CDR2 reads YYNGEE. The CDR3 is 15 amino acids. V lost 4 bases and J 2 bases, leaving 12 bases between the germline ends. The CDR3 DNA reads as TGTGCCAGCAGCCCTATCGGGAGCAACACCGGGGAGCTGTTTTTT. Amino acid sequence: CASSPIGSNTGELFF.

This clonotype was counted at least ten times. The CDR3 here is CSVAGLAGDITGANVLTF. CDR3 coding DNA: TGCAGCGTTGCGGGGCTAGCGGGAGATATCACTGGGGCCAACGTCCTGACTTTC. The chain carries TRBV29-1 and TRBJ2-6; 10 nucleotides line up with TRBD2. The J segment lost 2 bases and the V segment lost 4 bases, leaving 11 bases of the junction unmatched. Germline lookup yields CDR1 SQVTM and CDR2 ANQGSEA. This CDR3 spans 18 amino acids. Using reference TRBV29-1 and TRBJ2-6 for the parts outside the CDR3, the full variable domain is SAVISQKPSRDICQRGTSLTIQCQVDSQVTMMFWYRQQPGQSLTLIATANQGSEATYESGFVIDKFPISRPNLTFSTLTVSNMSPEDSSIYLCSVAGLAGDITGANVLTFGAGSRLTVL.

This clonotype has a count of ten or more. The rearrangement joins TRBV29-1 to TRBJ2-5; TRBD1 matches at 10 bases. Germline V gene sequence: CDR1 SQVTM, CDR2 ANQGSEA. This CDR3 spans 13 amino acids. V lost 7 bases and J lost 4; bases outside the gene matches: 6. CDR3 in amino acids: CSAEGTGVETQYF. In DNA form, the CDR3 reads TGCAGCGCGGAGGGGACAGGGGTAGAGACCCAGTACTTC.

This clonotype was counted only a few times. This sequence joins TRBV13 and TRBJ2-5, with TRBD1 matching 7 bases. After removal of 1 base from V and 2 bases from J, the junction contained 13 bases not matched to a gene. The CDR3 totals 18 residues. The germline gives CDR1 PRHDT, CDR2 FYEKMQ (reference sequence). CDR3 region: CASSLAPSATGRQETQYF. The CDR3 DNA sequence: TGTGCCAGCAGCTTAGCCCCGTCCGCGACAGGGAGACAAGAGACCCAGTACTTC.

This clonotype showed up just a few times. The chain carries TRBV11-1 and TRBJ2-7; the D is unclear. CDR1 and CDR2 from the germline V gene are SGHAT and FQDESV (reference sequence). Trimming cost V 5 bases and J 0 bases, with 8 bases left between them. The length of the CDR3 is 13 residues. The CDR3 loop reads CASSGVNSYEQYF. The CDR3 DNA sequence: TGTGCCAGCAGCGGGGTTAACTCCTACGAGCAGTACTTC.